This T cell receptor (beta chain) stems from a study of CD8 T cells in Susac syndrome. The CDR3 runs 13 residues. CDR1 and CDR2 from the germline V gene are LGHNA and YSLEER. Trimming took off 0 bases at V and 1 base at J, with 3 bases between the two ends. Roughly 0.45 to 1 ug RNA was reverse transcribed with random hexamers. Amplification of TCR beta CDR3 by immunoSEQ multiplex PCR spanned 54 Vbeta and 13 Jbeta. TCRdb redid the calling of the immunoSEQ multiplex PCR reads with MiXCR, one entry per CDR3 protein. The sample lists about 120,000 distinct CDR3 sequences; roughly 95% were seen once. The patients with Susac syndrome were individuals who fulfilled the recently defined diagnostic criteria for disease that was either definite or probable.

The chain uses TRBV4-3 and TRBJ2-5; D gene uncertain. Sequenced sample: CD4+ T cells from PBMCs. The receptor's source is a human donor with Susac syndrome. The chain's CDR3 is CASSQELQETQYF. In nucleotides, the CDR3 is TGCGCCAGCAGCCAAGAGCTCCAAGAGACCCAGTACTTC.